Following are 11 T cell receptor beta chains from one sample sequenced in a study of shared clonotypes between healthy human individuals. Only in-frame clones appear in the TCRdb table, and some are missing; sequencing was by immunoSEQ multiplex PCR. The sample lists approximately 100,000 clones; approximately 65% were seen once. Sequenced material: memory CD8+ T cells sorted from blood. Described subset: CD45RO+ cells pooled with CCR7-negative TemRA cells. These receptors were taken from a woman in her 30s in good health.

This clone was counted at least ten times. The chain couples TRBV7-2 to TRBJ2-3; 7 bases align to TRBD1. Germline V CDR1 and CDR2: SGHTA, FQGNSA. CDR3 size: 14 residues. The trim removed 7 bases at V and 2 bases at J, leaving 6 bases unmatched. CDR3 sequence: CASKGGYLTDTQYF. Written as DNA, the CDR3 is TGTGCCAGCAAAGGGGGCTACCTCACAGATACGCAGTATTTT.

This clone showed up just a few times. Here the CDR3 reads CASSVRTGPRNEQFF. CDR3 bases: TGTGCCAGCAGCGTCCGTACCGGGCCCCGCAATGAGCAGTTCTTC. V and J are TRBV9 and TRBJ2-1, with D unclear. Trimming took 2 bases from V and 6 from J, leaving 15 bases between them. This CDR3 contains 15 residues. CDR1 SGDLS and CDR2 YYNGEE come from the germline V gene.

This rearrangement joins TRBV10-2 to TRBJ1-5, with D maybe TRBD1 (6 bases). Germline-derived CDR1 and CDR2 are WSHSY and SAAADI. V dropped 8 bases and J dropped 2 bases, with 22 bases sitting between them. The CDR3 totals 17 residues. This chain's CDR3 is CASRSEQGGYGNQPQHF. The CDR3 bases are TGCGCCAGCCGGTCGGAACAGGGCGGATATGGCAATCAGCCCCAGCATTTT.

This clone was detected a few times. The rearrangement links TRBV29-1 to TRBJ2-5; D possibly corresponds to TRBD2 (6 bases). The J call is in doubt because the DNA end fits TRBJ2-7 better. There are 15 residues in the CDR3. The germline gives CDR1 SQVTM, CDR2 ANQGSEA. The CDR3 protein is CSVEGTSSGSYEQYF. CDR3 nucleotide sequence: TGCAGCGTTGAAGGCACTAGCTCGGGCTCCTACGAGCAGTACTTC.

The rearrangement links TRBV5-1 to TRBJ2-3; no clear D. Germline V gives CDR1 SGHRS, CDR2 YFSETQ. V lost 4 bases and J 3 bases, leaving 12 bases between the germline ends. This CDR3 has 14 amino acids. CDR3 region: CASSGVMETDTQYF. The DNA of the CDR3 is TGCGCCAGCAGCGGGGTAATGGAAACAGATACGCAGTATTTT.

The sample holds a few counts of this clone. The V and J genes are TRBV28 and TRBJ2-7, with no clear D. This CDR3 has 14 amino acids. V shed 1 base and J shed 3 bases, with 10 bases lying between them. Germline lookup yields CDR1 MDHEN and CDR2 SYDVKM. The CDR3 DNA reads TGTGCCAGCAGTTTATTGGGATATCTCTACGAGCAGTACTTC. Amino acid sequence: CASSLLGYLYEQYF.

This clone was recorded once. This sequence joins TRBV18 and TRBJ1-5; no clear D gene. V was cut by 4 bases and J by 0 bases, with 10 bases left in between. Germline CDR1 KGHSH, CDR2 LQKENI. The CDR3 loop spans 15 amino acids. CDR3 bases: TGTGCCAGCTCACGCGCTGGGAATAGCAATCAGCCCCAGCATTTT. It codes for CASSRAGNSNQPQHF.

The chain is built from TRBV4-2 and TRBJ2-5, with D perhaps matching TRBD1 or TRBD2 (5 bases each). The J call may be in error: the DNA end matches TRBJ2-7 better. Germline loops: CDR1 LGHNA, CDR2 YNFKEQ. This CDR3 is built from 16 residues. The CDR3 region has the DNA TGTGCCAGCAGCCAAGAAGGGACGGAGACATCCTACGAGCAGTACTTC. This gives the protein CASSQEGTETSYEQYF.

There are many counts of this clone. The gene calls are TRBV28 and TRBJ1-5; D is unclear. CDR1 and CDR2 (germline): MDHEN, SYDVKM. The V end lost 6 bases, the J end lost 0 bases, and 6 bases lay between the germline ends. This CDR3 comprises 13 residues. The CDR3 loop is CASSPDSNQPQHF. The CDR3 coding sequence is TGTGCCAGCAGCCCTGATAGCAATCAGCCCCAGCATTTT.

The chain employs TRBV7-2 and TRBJ1-1, with D unclear. The CDR3 extends over 13 amino acids. From germline, CDR1 is SGHTA and CDR2 FQGNSA. Trimming removed 5 bases from V and 3 bases from J, with 10 bases in between. In DNA form, the CDR3 reads TGTGCCAGCAGCATCGGGGAGGACACTGAAGCTTTCTTT. It yields the protein CASSIGEDTEAFF. Combining the CDR3 with reference TRBV7-2 and TRBJ1-1 gives the whole variable domain GAGVSQSPSNKVTEKGKDVELRCDPISGHTALYWYRQSLGQGLEFLIYFQGNSAPDKSGLPSDRFSAERTGGSVSTLTIQRTQQEDSAVYLCASSIGEDTEAFFGQGTRLTVV.

The chain recombines TRBV5-1 with TRBJ1-2, with TRBD1 matching 8 bases. J lost 6 bases, V lost 1 base, and 8 bases had no gene match. Germline CDR1 SGHRS, CDR2 YFSETQ. The CDR3 has 15 residues. CDR3 region: CASSLSGRGLDGYTF. The CDR3 nucleotides read TGCGCCAGCAGCTTGTCTGGCAGGGGGCTAGATGGCTACACCTTC.